The 19 T cell receptor beta chains reported below all come from one sample, sequenced in a study of technical replicates of blood from a handful of donors. This table comes from immunoSEQ multiplex PCR, and its TCRdb copy is limited to in-frame clones, with some not included. Of 72,000 or so clones listed, around 92% are singletons. Specimen: T cells isolated from PBMCs. The receptors come from a human donor in good health.

This chain connects TRBV4-1 to TRBJ1-1; D gene ambiguous. Germline V lookup: CDR1 MGHRA, CDR2 YSYEKL. V was trimmed by 0 bases and J by 5 bases, leaving 4 bases between them. The CDR3 runs to 12 residues. CDR3 in DNA: TGCGCCAGCAGCCAAGAACTGACTGAAGCTTTCTTT. Its protein product is CASSQELTEAFF.

A single count supports this clone. This chain joins TRBV13 and TRBJ1-2; 10 bases are shared with TRBD1. CDR3 length: 15 amino acids. Germline CDR1 PRHDT, CDR2 FYEKMQ (reference sequence). J lost 3 bases, V lost 5 bases, and 6 bases had no gene match. The CDR3 nucleotides are TGTGCCAGCAGCCGTTACGGGACAGGGGACTATGGCTACACCTTC. Translation gives CASSRYGTGDYGYTF.

This clone was counted once. The chain uses TRBV5-4 and TRBJ1-4; TRBD1 aligns across 7 bases. This CDR3 spans 14 amino acids. Germline V gene sequence: CDR1 SGHNT, CDR2 YYREEE (reference sequence). With V trimmed by 3 bases and J by 12 bases, 11 bases remained unmatched. The DNA for the CDR3 is TGTGCCAGCAGCTCCTCGGGACAGATTCGGGAACTGTTTTTT. This encodes CASSSSGQIRELFF.

Regarding this clone: This sample includes further DNA sequences coding for the same CDR3. This chain connects TRBV5-8 to TRBJ2-7; 8 bases match TRBD1. The J segment lost 0 bases and the V segment lost 5 bases, leaving 4 bases of the junction unmatched. Germline CDR1 and CDR2: SGHTS and YDEGEE. The CDR3 is 14 residues long. The CDR3 DNA is TGTGCCAGCAGTCCCGGGACAGGCTCCTACGAGCAGTACTTC. Translating it yields CASSPGTGSYEQYF. The full variable domain, in which reference TRBV5-8 and TRBJ2-7 provide the parts outside the CDR3, is EAGVTQSPTHLIKTRGQQATLRCSPISGHTSVYWYQQALGLGLQFLLWYDEGEERNRGNFPPRFSGRQFPNYSSELNVNALELEDSALYLCASSPGTGSYEQYFGPGTRLTVT.

The chain couples TRBV28 to TRBJ1-1; D is perhaps TRBD1 (5 bases). CDR1 and CDR2 (germline): MDHEN, SYDVKM. The CDR3 consists of 14 residues. With 6 bases removed from V and 6 bases from J, the gap between germline ends came to 17 bases. The CDR3 coding sequence is TGTGCCAGCAGCCCCGCCAGGGAAGTCGCTGAAGCTTTCTTT. It yields the protein CASSPAREVAEAFF.

This clone has just one count. The rearrangement uses TRBV10-3 and TRBJ2-1, with a tentative D call TRBD2 (6 bases). The CDR3 spans 12 residues. The V gene's germline CDR1 is ENHRY and CDR2 SYGVKD. Trimming took 11 bases from V and 5 from J, leaving 13 bases between them. CDR3 amino acids: CAGSGTDNEQFF. Here the CDR3 DNA reads TGTGCCGGGTCCGGGACTGACAATGAGCAGTTCTTC.

DNA for the CDR3: TGTGCCAGCAGCTTGGGTCTAGAGATAGATGAGCAGTTCTTC. Translated, it gives CASSLGLEIDEQFF. The chain uses TRBV5-6 and TRBJ2-1, with no clear D. The CDR3 has 14 amino acids. Germline lookup yields CDR1 SGHDT and CDR2 YYEEEE. The germline V and J ends were trimmed by 0 bases and 8 bases, with 12 bases remaining between them.

This sequence joins TRBV28 and TRBJ2-5; 13 nucleotides agree with TRBD2. CDR3 size: 16 residues. Trimming cost V 5 bases and J 3 bases; bases outside gene matches: 6. Germline V gene data show CDR1 as MDHEN and CDR2 as SYDVKM. CDR3 nucleotide sequence: TGTGCCAGCAGTCCCGCCGGGACTAGCGGGAAAGAGACCCAGTACTTC. Amino acids: CASSPAGTSGKETQYF.

The CDR3 coding sequence is TGTGCCAGCAGTTTAGTATTTCCGACAGGACCCAATCAGCCCCAGCATTTT. It is translated as CASSLVFPTGPNQPQHF. This chain joins TRBV27 and TRBJ1-5, with a tentative D call TRBD1 (6 bases). The CDR3 has 17 amino acids. Trimming shortened V by 2 bases and J by 3 bases, and 17 bases separated the two germline ends. Germline V gene lookup returns CDR1 MNHEY and CDR2 SMNVEV (reference sequence).

The chain employs TRBV5-1 and TRBJ2-3, with 10 bases fitting TRBD2. The CDR3 covers 14 residues. CDR1 SGHRS and CDR2 YFSETQ come from the germline V gene. Trimming removed 3 bases from V and 5 bases from J; junction bases left unmatched: 3. DNA for the CDR3: TGCGCCAGCAGCTCAGCGGGAGGGCAAGATACGCAGTATTTT. Encoded protein: CASSSAGGQDTQYF.

This rearrangement joins TRBV6-1 to TRBJ2-3, with 10 positions matching TRBD2. CDR1 and CDR2 from the germline V gene are MNHNS and SASEGT. V trimming: 4 bases; J trimming: 0 bases; junction bases outside the gene matches: 10. CDR3 length: 18 residues. CDR3: CASSVLEPGLASTDTQYF. In DNA, the CDR3 is TGTGCCAGCAGTGTTTTAGAACCGGGACTAGCGAGCACAGATACGCAGTATTTT.

The chain has TRBV10-2 and TRBJ2-3, with TRBD2 identical over 8 bases. The germline V gene encodes CDR1 WSHSY and CDR2 SAAADI. This CDR3 comprises 12 residues. The V segment lost 7 bases and the J segment 14 bases; nucleotides outside the gene matches: 11. CDR3 sequence: CASKSAGGWGYF. In nucleotides, the CDR3 is TGCGCCAGCAAGTCGGCGGGGGGATGGGGGTATTTT.

The rearrangement links TRBV23-1 to TRBJ1-2; no definite D call. TRBV23-1 is an open reading frame whose function is uncertain. The CDR3 is 13 amino acids. Trimming pared 6 bases from V and 4 bases from J, leaving 12 bases between. CDR3 region: CASSLKGVYGYTF. As DNA, the CDR3 is TGCGCCAGCAGCCTAAAGGGAGTCTATGGCTACACCTTC.

This clone came up once. This chain connects TRBV7-2 to TRBJ2-1; D gene uncertain. Germline-derived CDR1 and CDR2 are SGHTA and FQGNSA. V was trimmed by 4 bases and J by 7 bases, leaving 14 bases between them. CDR3 length: 14 amino acids. This CDR3 reads CASSSRVVKNEQFF. CDR3 coding DNA: TGTGCCAGCAGCTCCCGGGTAGTTAAGAATGAGCAGTTCTTC.

The chain combines TRBV6-5 with TRBJ2-1; 10 positions match TRBD2. The ends lost 2 bases at V and 3 bases at J; junction bases unmatched: 4. The CDR3 sequence is 16 residues long. Germline-derived CDR1 and CDR2 are MNHEY and SVGAGI. The DNA of the CDR3 is TGTGCCAGCAGTTACCGACTAGCGGGTATCTACAATGAGCAGTTCTTC. Amino acid sequence: CASSYRLAGIYNEQFF.

The gene calls are TRBV9 and TRBJ2-5; TRBD1 matches at 8 bases. In germline, CDR1 is SGDLS, CDR2 YYNGEE. CDR3 length: 16 residues. J gave up 1 base and V 3 bases, and 8 bases lay outside the gene matches. CDR3 sequence (DNA): TGTGCCAGCAGCGCAGGGTCACAGGGGGTCCAAGAGACCCAGTACTTC. The encoded protein is CASSAGSQGVQETQYF.

The chain recombines TRBV4-1 with TRBJ1-1, with TRBD1 identical over 8 bases. CDR3 size: 14 residues. J was trimmed by 5 bases and V by 6 bases; bases with no gene match: 8. Germline CDR1 MGHRA, CDR2 YSYEKL. For the CDR3, the DNA is TGCGCCAGCAGGCCAGGACAGGGAGGGACTGAAGCTTTCTTT. This gives the protein CASRPGQGGTEAFF.

The chain links TRBV28 to TRBJ1-3; 7 bases line up with TRBD1. The CDR3 runs 13 residues. Per the germline V gene, CDR1 is MDHEN and CDR2 is SYDVKM. J gave up 2 bases and V 6 bases, and 1 base lay outside the gene matches. CDR3: CASRGTAGNTIYF. In DNA form, the CDR3 reads TGTGCCAGCAGGGGGACAGCTGGAAACACCATATATTTT.

The rearrangement joins TRBV9 to TRBJ2-7; D uncertain. Germline V gene data show CDR1 as SGDLS and CDR2 as YYNGEE. The CDR3 runs 10 residues. The V end was cut by 6 bases, the J end by 7 bases, with 8 bases between. The CDR3 sequence: CASTGREQYF. Here the CDR3 DNA reads TGTGCCAGCACGGGTAGGGAGCAGTACTTC. Complete variable domain (other parts from reference TRBV9 and TRBJ2-7): DSGVTQTPKHLITATGQRVTLRCSPRSGDLSVYWYQQSLDQGLQFLIQYYNGEERAKGNILERFSAQQFPDLHSELNLSSLELGDSALYFCASTGREQYFGPGTRLTVT.